These 10 T cell receptor beta chains originate from one sample sequenced in a study of blood T cells in healthy people across ages. Through a sample-barcoded 5' primer and a J-beta primer mix, a second PCR was run for about 6 to 11 cycles. TCRdb recomputed calls from the 5' RACE reads with MiXCR, one row per CDR3 protein. The sample consists of about 1,000,000 distinct CDR3 sequences, around 43% of them appearing once. Sequencing used blood. All receptors come from a woman aged 55-69 years in good health.

This clonotype was detected only a few times. The rearrangement uses TRBV15 and TRBJ2-7; the D call may be TRBD1 or TRBD2 (5 bases each). Germline CDR1 LNHNV, CDR2 YYDKDF (reference sequence). The CDR3 sequence is 14 residues long. V was shortened by 3 bases and J by 0 bases, with 9 bases between the two germline ends. This CDR3 is CATSRAGASYEQYF. The CDR3, as DNA: TGTGCCACCAGCAGGGCCGGGGCCTCCTACGAGCAGTACTTC. The variable domain in full, completed from reference TRBV15 and TRBJ2-7, reads DAMVIQNPRYQVTQFGKPVTLSCSQTLNHNVMYWYQQKSSQAPKLLFHYYDKDFNNEADTPDNFQSRRPNTSFCFLDIRSPGLGDTAMYLCATSRAGASYEQYFGPGTRLTVT.

The chain links TRBV11-1 to TRBJ1-4; TRBD1 is a possible D gene (6 bases). Germline loops: CDR1 SGHAT, CDR2 FQDESV (reference sequence). V was pared by 6 bases and J by 0 bases, with 14 bases between. This CDR3 has 16 amino acids. The DNA of the CDR3 is TGTGCCAGCAGTTCCGGACAGTGGTCAACTAATGAAAAACTGTTTTTT. The encoded protein is CASSSGQWSTNEKLFF.

The chain has TRBV11-2 and TRBJ2-3; 8 nucleotides match TRBD2. Germline V lookup: CDR1 SGHAT, CDR2 FQNNGV. Germline trimming cut 4 bases from V and 2 bases from J; bases unmatched to any gene: 8. The CDR3 is made up of 16 amino acids. The CDR3 sequence is CASSWGLEGLTDTQYF. The CDR3, as DNA: TGTGCCAGCAGCTGGGGACTAGAGGGCCTCACAGATACGCAGTATTTT.

This chain links TRBV20-1 with TRBJ2-5; D may be TRBD1 or TRBD2 (5 bases each). Germline values: CDR1 DFQATT, CDR2 SNEGSKA (reference sequence). The CDR3 is made up of 16 amino acids. V lost 6 bases, J lost 1 base, and 21 bases lay in between. The CDR3 DNA sequence: TGCAGTGCCCTAATGTTGGGGGAAATATTCCAAGAGACCCAGTACTTC. This encodes CSALMLGEIFQETQYF.

There are many counts of this clonotype. The chain carries TRBV20-1 and TRBJ2-1, with 9 bases lining up with TRBD2. The CDR3 totals 15 residues. Germline lookup yields CDR1 DFQATT and CDR2 SNEGSKA (reference sequence). V was clipped by 3 bases and J by 6 bases; unmatched bases: 9. Here the CDR3 DNA reads TGCAGTGCTAGTTCGAGAGGGACTAGCCTCAATGAGCAGTTCTTC. This sequence encodes CSASSRGTSLNEQFF.

This chain uses TRBV12-3 or TRBV12-4 with TRBJ2-4; TRBD2 aligns across 8 bases. The CDR3 consists of 12 residues. The V and J ends lost 5 bases and 9 bases, in that order; junction bases with no gene match: 3. The DNA of the CDR3 is TGTGCCAGCAGTCCCCGGGGGGGCATTCAGTACTTC. Translated, it gives CASSPRGGIQYF.

In its sample, this clonotype was seen a few times. The chain joins TRBV20-1 to TRBJ1-2, with no clear D. Deletions cut 6 bases from V and 8 bases from J, with 19 bases between. CDR3 size: 13 residues. CDR1 and CDR2 (germline): DFQATT, SNEGSKA (reference sequence). Here the CDR3 DNA reads TGCAGTGCAACCCGGAGGTCTGAAGAGGGCTACACCTTC. It encodes CSATRRSEEGYTF.

The CDR3 coding sequence is TGCGCCAGCAGCATAACTCACGGTAGGGACAGCCTCTACGAGCAGTACTTC. Amino acids: CASSITHGRDSLYEQYF. V and J are TRBV4-1 and TRBJ2-4, with 7 bases identical to TRBD1. The J call may not be correct, given that the DNA end is closer to TRBJ2-7. The germline CDR1 and CDR2 sequences are MGHRA and YSYEKL. The length of the CDR3 is 17 residues.

The rearrangement links TRBV27 to TRBJ2-5; 7 bases are a match to TRBD1. CDR1 and CDR2 (germline): MNHEY, SMNVEV (reference sequence). Trimming cost V 8 bases and J 2 bases; bases outside gene matches: 8. CDR3 length: 14 residues. The CDR3 bases are TGTGCCAGCGGCAGCCCCAGGGGGCAAGAGACCCAGTACTTC. Its protein product is CASGSPRGQETQYF.

The gene calls are TRBV9 and TRBJ2-1, with D hard to call. V was cut by 2 bases and J by 5 bases, with 8 bases left in between. Looked up from germline, CDR1 is SGDLS and CDR2 is YYNGEE. This CDR3 contains 13 residues. CDR3 loop: CASSVDLNNEQFF. Written as DNA, the CDR3 is TGTGCCAGCAGCGTTGACCTAAACAATGAGCAGTTCTTC.